These 15 T cell receptor beta chains originate from one sample sequenced in a study of blood T cell repertoires in COVID-19. The method was immunoSEQ multiplex PCR; TCRdb's version includes in-frame clones alone and lacks a portion of them. The sample yields approximately 110,000 clones, around 86% seen once. Source material: peripheral blood. The source is an older man with acute or convalescent COVID-19.

This chain uses TRBV7-9 with TRBJ1-6, with TRBD1 matching over 7 bases. After removal of 4 bases from V and 5 bases from J, the junction contained 5 bases not matched to a gene. The CDR3 runs 15 residues. The germline CDR1 and CDR2 sequences are SEHNR and FQNEAQ (reference sequence). The CDR3 sequence: CASSSAGTDNSPLHF. CDR3 in DNA: TGTGCCAGCAGCTCGGCCGGGACAGATAATTCACCCCTCCACTTT.

This clone has a single count. The CDR3 reads CASSVDRGLGEKLFF. The CDR3 DNA reads TGTGCCAGCAGTGTGGACAGGGGGCTTGGTGAAAAACTGTTTTTT. The chain has TRBV25-1 and TRBJ1-4, with 11 nucleotides matching TRBD1. V shed 4 bases, J shed 7 bases, and the junction held 5 bases outside the gene matches. Germline CDR1 is MGHDK and CDR2 is SYGVNS. This CDR3 spans 15 amino acids.

The chain has TRBV9 and TRBJ2-1, with 7 bases that match TRBD1. Trimming removed 5 bases from V and 5 bases from J; junction bases left unmatched: 7. This CDR3 is built from 14 residues. Germline CDR1 and CDR2: SGDLS and YYNGEE. CDR3 amino acids: CASSRLTGNNEQFF. CDR3 nucleotide sequence: TGTGCCAGCAGTCGTCTGACAGGGAACAATGAGCAGTTCTTC.

The chain combines TRBV5-1 with TRBJ1-5; 9 bases align to TRBD1. Germline V gene data show CDR1 as SGHRS and CDR2 as YFSETQ. V shed 2 bases and J 4 bases; nucleotides not matched to a gene: 4. This CDR3 spans 15 amino acids. The CDR3 loop is CASSFSGQGNQPQHF. The CDR3, as DNA: TGCGCCAGCAGCTTTTCGGGACAGGGAAATCAGCCCCAGCATTTT.

This rearrangement joins TRBV5-4 to TRBJ1-1; 9 bases are shared with TRBD1. Per the germline V gene, CDR1 is SGHNT and CDR2 is YYREEE (reference sequence). The CDR3 has 15 residues. V was clipped by 0 bases and J by 5 bases; unmatched bases: 5. The CDR3 here is CASSLGQGGFTEAFF. The CDR3 DNA follows: TGTGCCAGCAGCTTGGGACAGGGGGGATTTACTGAAGCTTTCTTT.

This clone was observed a handful of times. The chain carries TRBV11-3 and TRBJ1-5; no clear D. The CDR3 has 17 amino acids. Per the germline V gene, CDR1 is SGHNT and CDR2 is YENEEA. Trimming removed 1 base at V and 7 bases at J, with 20 bases between. CDR3 protein: CASSLVFRSCLVQPQHF. The DNA for the CDR3 is TGTGCCAGCAGCTTAGTTTTCAGGTCCTGTTTGGTGCAGCCCCAGCATTTT. The full variable domain, completed using reference TRBV11-3 and TRBJ1-5, is EAGVVQSPRYKIIEKKQPVAFWCNPISGHNTLYWYLQNLGQGPELLIRYENEEAVDDSQLPKDRFSAERLKGVDSTLKIQPAELGDSAVYLCASSLVFRSCLVQPQHFGDGTRLSIL.

J is TRBJ1-5 and V is TRBV30; D is unresolved. The CDR3 loop spans 14 amino acids. Trimming removed 0 bases from V and 5 bases from J, with 11 bases in between. The V gene's germline CDR1 is GTSNPN and CDR2 SVGIG (reference sequence). Here the CDR3 DNA reads TGTGCCTGGAGTGTAGCGGGTTTAGATCAGCCCCAGCATTTT. Residues: CAWSVAGLDQPQHF.

This sequence joins TRBV6-6 and TRBJ2-2, with 7 bases that match TRBD2. The V and J ends lost 6 bases and 3 bases, in that order; junction bases with no gene match: 7. This CDR3 region has 15 residues. The germline V gene encodes CDR1 MNHNY and CDR2 SVGAGI (reference sequence). DNA for the CDR3: TGTGCCAGCAGGCCTATACGGGGGGACACCGGGGAGCTGTTTTTT. This sequence encodes CASRPIRGDTGELFF.

This chain links TRBV4-3 with TRBJ1-1; tentatively, D is TRBD1 (5 bases). Germline lookup yields CDR1 LGHNA and CDR2 YSLEER. Trimming removed 0 bases from V and 7 bases from J, with 9 bases in between. The CDR3 is made up of 13 amino acids. The DNA of the CDR3 is TGCGCCAGCAGCCAAGAATCGGGACTTGAAGCTTTCTTT. Translating gives CASSQESGLEAFF.

J is TRBJ1-6 and V is TRBV28; 8 bases line up with TRBD1. Looked up from germline, CDR1 is MDHEN and CDR2 is SYDVKM. The V and J ends lost 1 base and 8 bases, in that order; junction bases with no gene match: 1. The CDR3 consists of 14 residues. The CDR3 region is CASSLLQGDSPLHF. In DNA form, the CDR3 reads TGTGCCAGCAGTTTATTACAGGGGGATTCACCCCTCCACTTT.

The V and J genes are TRBV28 and TRBJ1-5, with 7 bases aligning to TRBD1. The V gene's germline CDR1 is MDHEN and CDR2 SYDVKM. V gave up 3 bases and J gave up 3 bases; unmatched junction bases: 8. The CDR3 spans 16 residues. Here the CDR3 reads CASSLLGQSNNQPQHF. CDR3 bases: TGTGCCAGCAGTTTGTTGGGACAGTCTAACAATCAGCCCCAGCATTTT.

CDR3 amino acids: CASSGTGGFNGYTF. The DNA of the CDR3 is TGTGCCAGCTCCGGGACAGGGGGCTTCAATGGCTACACCTTC. This chain joins TRBV18 and TRBJ1-2; TRBD1 matches 12 bases. Germline CDR1 KGHSH, CDR2 LQKENI. J was trimmed by 6 bases and V by 6 bases; bases with no gene match: 5. CDR3 length: 14 residues.

J is TRBJ1-1 and V is TRBV7-9; TRBD1 agrees at 12 bases. Germline assignment: CDR1 SEHNR and CDR2 FQNEAQ (reference sequence). The CDR3 extends over 18 amino acids. With 10 bases clipped from V and 5 bases from J, the junction kept 20 bases outside the gene matches. The CDR3 loop reads CAIHTNRDRGPGGTEAFF. Here the CDR3 DNA reads TGTGCCATCCATACTAACCGGGACAGGGGGCCAGGGGGGACTGAAGCTTTCTTT. The full variable domain, its missing parts supplied by reference TRBV7-9 and TRBJ1-1, is DTGVSQNPRHKITKRGQNVTFRCDPISEHNRLYWYRQTLGQGPEFLTYFQNEAQLEKSRLLSDRFSAERPKGSFSTLEIQRTEQGDSAMYLCAIHTNRDRGPGGTEAFFGQGTRLTVV.

The CDR3 region has the DNA TGTGCCAGCTCACCACAGTCCGAGAATCAGCCCCAGCATTTT. It is translated as CASSPQSENQPQHF. The genes are TRBV18 and TRBJ1-5, with D unclear. The V end was cut by 1 base, the J end by 4 bases, with 8 bases between. The CDR3 is 14 residues long. Germline V gene sequence: CDR1 KGHSH, CDR2 LQKENI.

This chain joins TRBV30 and TRBJ2-7; TRBD1 is a possible D gene (5 bases). The V end was cut by 0 bases, the J end by 2 bases, with 11 bases between. CDR1 and CDR2 (germline): GTSNPN, SVGIG (reference sequence). CDR3 length: 14 amino acids. In DNA form, the CDR3 reads TGTGCCTGGAGTGTAACAGGTCTAACCTACGAGCAGTACTTC. It specifies CAWSVTGLTYEQYF.